Presented here are 18 T cell receptor beta chains from one specimen sequenced in a study of cytomegalovirus exposure and HLA in healthy donors. Primers included in the PCR were 60 Vbeta and 13 Jbeta primers. Clones were sequenced by immunoSEQ multiplex PCR, and TCRdb holds only the in-frame ones, with some missing. The sample records about 130,000 clones, 70% to 85% being singletons. The sequenced material came from PBMCs. These receptors all stem from a woman aged 40 to 50 in good health and CMV-seropositive.

V and J are TRBV5-1 and TRBJ1-1; no definite D call. V lost 4 bases, J lost 1 base, and 11 bases lay in between. From germline, CDR1 is SGHRS and CDR2 YFSETQ. This CDR3 is built from 14 residues. The CDR3: CASSLSGPNTEAFF. The CDR3 DNA sequence: TGCGCCAGCAGCCTCAGCGGACCGAACACTGAAGCTTTCTTT.

The V call is TRBV21-1, the J call TRBJ2-7; no check of the table's D call, TRBD2, against the DNA was made. TRBV21-1 is annotated as a pseudogene. This CDR3 is built from 20 residues. The CDR3 loop is CASSKPGLWTSGRGPYEQYF. In DNA form, the CDR3 reads TGTGCCAGCAGTAAACCGGGACTCTGGACTAGCGGGAGAGGTCCCTACGAGCAGTACTTC.

The V gene is TRBV7-8, the J gene TRBJ2-2, with D perhaps matching TRBD1 (5 bases). The CDR3 consists of 17 residues. The germline V gene encodes CDR1 SGHVS and CDR2 FQNEAQ. Trimming stripped 1 base from V and 5 bases from J, with 17 bases between. CDR3 sequence: CASSLDRLAKGTGELFF. The CDR3 nucleotides read TGTGCCAGCAGCTTAGACAGATTGGCCAAGGGGACCGGGGAGCTGTTTTTT.

A note on this clone: This CDR3 is also generated by other DNA sequences in the sample. The rearrangement uses TRBV6-5 and TRBJ1-1; D not certain. Germline V gene lookup returns CDR1 MNHEY and CDR2 SVGAGI. The CDR3 is 13 residues long. The V end lost 5 bases, the J end lost 1 base, and 8 bases lay between the germline ends. CDR3 residues: CASSPLGNTEAFF. The CDR3 DNA reads as TGTGCCAGCAGTCCCCTCGGGAACACTGAAGCTTTCTTT.

The chain joins TRBV5-1 to TRBJ2-3; 7 positions agree with TRBD2. The junction had 4 bases not matched to a gene; V was cut back by 4 bases and J by 5 bases. The V gene's germline CDR1 is SGHRS and CDR2 YFSETQ. The CDR3 totals 13 residues. The CDR3 coding sequence is TGCGCCAGCAGCGCGGGAGCGGAAGATACGCAGTATTTT. Amino acids: CASSAGAEDTQYF.

This chain links TRBV4-1 with TRBJ1-1, with TRBD1 matching over 10 bases. Per the germline V gene, CDR1 is MGHRA and CDR2 is YSYEKL. Trimming removed 1 base from V and 3 bases from J; junction bases left unmatched: 5. This CDR3 spans 16 amino acids. Here the CDR3 DNA reads TGCGCCAGCAGCCAAGGGCTGGGGACAGGGGACACTGAAGCTTTCTTT. The encoded protein is CASSQGLGTGDTEAFF.

This clone was counted between two and nine times. V is TRBV6-1 and J is TRBJ1-1; 9 nucleotides align to TRBD1. The V gene end was trimmed by 4 bases and the J gene end by 6 bases; junction bases not matched to a gene: 9. This CDR3 is built from 15 residues. Germline CDR1 and CDR2: MNHNS and SASEGT. CDR3 DNA sequence: TGTGCCAGCAGTGTGAGGACAGGGGATTTTTCTGAAGCTTTCTTT. Protein: CASSVRTGDFSEAFF.

The CDR3 sequence: CASSIGLAGDPYEQYF. In DNA, the CDR3 is TGTGCCAGTAGTATAGGACTAGCGGGAGATCCCTACGAGCAGTACTTC. J is TRBJ2-7 and V is TRBV19; the match to TRBD2 covers 12 bases. The CDR3 consists of 16 residues. Trimming at V came to 1 base and at J to 2 bases, leaving 3 bases not matched to a gene. CDR1 LNHDA and CDR2 SQIVND come from the germline V gene (reference sequence).

V and J are TRBV2 and TRBJ2-3; TRBD1 aligns across 8 bases. Looked up from germline, CDR1 is SNHLY and CDR2 is FYNNEI. J was trimmed by 6 bases and V by 6 bases; bases with no gene match: 5. This CDR3 comprises 13 residues. CDR3 sequence: CASSDNRGDTQYF. For the CDR3, the DNA is TGTGCCAGCAGCGACAACAGGGGGGATACGCAGTATTTT.

The table lists this clone with a count of one. This chain links TRBV29-1 with TRBJ1-1; 7 bases align to TRBD1. CDR1 and CDR2 (germline): SQVTM, ANQGSEA. V gave up 3 bases and J gave up 7 bases; unmatched junction bases: 2. The CDR3 totals 11 residues. The CDR3 DNA sequence: TGCAGCGTTGACAGGGGGAGTGAAGCTTTCTTT. This sequence encodes CSVDRGSEAFF. The full variable domain, rest sourced from reference TRBV29-1 and TRBJ1-1, is SAVISQKPSRDICQRGTSLTIQCQVDSQVTMMFWYRQQPGQSLTLIATANQGSEATYESGFVIDKFPISRPNLTFSTLTVSNMSPEDSSIYLCSVDRGSEAFFGQGTRLTVV.

The chain is built from TRBV7-9 and TRBJ1-5; D remains unclear. Germline CDR1 is SEHNR and CDR2 is FQNEAQ (reference sequence). V shed 0 bases and J shed 3 bases, with 3 bases lying between them. This CDR3 contains 13 residues. The CDR3 region has the DNA TGTGCCAGCAGCTTAGCATACAATCAGCCCCAGCATTTT. Protein product: CASSLAYNQPQHF.

The V gene is TRBV5-1, the J gene TRBJ1-2; D gene unclear. V was clipped by 5 bases and J by 8 bases, with 10 bases between them. The germline V gene encodes CDR1 SGHRS and CDR2 YFSETQ. The CDR3 spans 11 residues. CDR3 loop: CASSPGRGYTF. CDR3 DNA: TGCGCCAGCAGTCCAGGAAGGGGCTACACCTTC.

The chain links TRBV28 to TRBJ2-7; 8 bases are shared with TRBD1. The V and J ends lost 4 bases and 1 base, in that order; junction bases with no gene match: 18. CDR3 size: 19 residues. Per germline, CDR1 MDHEN and CDR2 SYDVKM. The CDR3 is CASSSVPFWTGQISYEQYF. The CDR3 DNA reads TGTGCCAGCAGTTCCGTCCCCTTTTGGACAGGGCAGATTTCCTACGAGCAGTACTTC.

The CDR3 DNA sequence: TGCGCCAGCAGTGAGGGACAGGGTCGTAACTATGGCTACACCTTC. It translates to CASSEGQGRNYGYTF. The chain recombines TRBV5-1 with TRBJ1-2; 9 nucleotides align to TRBD1. Losses at the gene ends were 5 bases for V and 1 base for J; bases not matched to a gene: 6. The CDR3 contains 15 residues. Germline values: CDR1 SGHRS, CDR2 YFSETQ.

The chain joins TRBV11-3 to TRBJ1-3, with 10 bases identical to TRBD1. CDR1 is SGHNT and CDR2 is YENEEA in the germline V gene. CDR3 length equals 19 residues. V shed 5 bases, J shed 0 bases, and the junction held 13 bases outside the gene matches. For the CDR3, the DNA is TGTGCCAGCAGCGGATTCCGGGACAGGGGCTTCCTCTCTGGAAACACCATATATTTT. This sequence encodes CASSGFRDRGFLSGNTIYF.

The chain links TRBV19 to TRBJ1-2, with D uncertain. The germline gives CDR1 LNHDA, CDR2 SQIVND (reference sequence). The CDR3 extends over 12 amino acids. The germline V and J ends were trimmed by 7 bases and 5 bases, with 11 bases remaining between them. Here the CDR3 reads CASTERNYGYTF. The CDR3, as DNA: TGTGCCAGTACGGAGAGGAATTATGGCTACACCTTC.

The chain has TRBV2 and TRBJ2-7; D is possibly TRBD2 (6 bases). V shed 8 bases and J shed 5 bases, with 10 bases lying between them. The CDR3 consists of 11 residues. Per the germline V gene, CDR1 is SNHLY and CDR2 is FYNNEI. In DNA, the CDR3 is TGTGCCAGCGGAGGGGAGGACGAGCAGTACTTC. It is translated as CASGGEDEQYF.

The rearrangement links TRBV11-2 to TRBJ2-7, with 12 bases that match TRBD1. V lost 5 bases to trimming and J lost 6 bases; unmatched junction nucleotides: 8. The germline gives CDR1 SGHAT, CDR2 FQNNGV. This CDR3 contains 15 residues. The CDR3 protein is CASSLTGTGGSEQYF. CDR3 coding DNA: TGTGCCAGCAGCCTCACCGGGACAGGGGGCTCCGAGCAGTACTTC.